The 3 T cell receptor beta chains reported below all come from one sample, sequenced in a study of CXCR3-negative and CXCR3-positive naive CD8 T cells. The TRB libraries of cDNA were built by UMI-labeled 5' RACE. TCRdb re-called the 5' RACE reads, yielding one record per CDR3 amino acid sequence without DNA. This specimen shows approximately 83,000 distinct CDR3 sequences; the ten leading clones hold approximately 1.4%. The material sequenced was naive CXCR3- CD8+ T cells from blood. Sample subset: CD45RO-CCR7+CD27+CD95- naive CD8+ T cells lacking CXCR3 (TNR3-). Receptor source: a human donor in good health. Some clones in this sample may be carry-over from other donors' samples.

The genes are TRBV7-9 and TRBJ2-1; TCRdb lists TRBD2, though no DNA is available to test this call. Germline V gene lookup returns CDR1 SEHNR and CDR2 FQNEAQ (reference sequence). CDR3 length: 14 amino acids. CDR3 sequence reads: CASSNGLAGDEQFF. The full variable domain, rest sourced from reference TRBV7-9 and TRBJ2-1, is DTGVSQNPRHKITKRGQNVTFRCDPISEHNRLYWYRQTLGQGPEFLTYFQNEAQLEKSRLLSDRFSAERPKGSFSTLEIQRTEQGDSAMYLCASSNGLAGDEQFFGPGTRLTVL.

The genes are TRBV21-1 and TRBJ1-1; there is no DNA to check the TCRdb D call of TRBD1. TRBV21-1 is shown as a pseudogene. The CDR3 runs to 18 residues. CDR3: CASSKLEQGLVANTEAFF.

V and J are TRBV28 and TRBJ2-1; TCRdb outputs TRBD1, but without DNA this stays unchecked. CDR1 and CDR2 from the germline V gene are MDHEN and SYDVKM. This CDR3 has 14 residues. The CDR3: CASSQRQGNNEQFF. The full variable domain, with the rest looked up from reference TRBV28 and TRBJ2-1, is DVKVTQSSRYLVKRTGEKVFLECVQDMDHENMFWYRQDPGLGLRLIYFSYDVKMKEKGDIPEGYSVSREKKERFSLILESASTNQTSMYLCASSQRQGNNEQFFGPGTRLTVL.